The clone carrying this TCR beta chain was seen a handful of times. TCRdb re-derived calls from the RT-PCR reads in MiXCR, one entry per CDR3 protein. Of about 570,000 distinct CDR3 sequences in the sample, around 11% were seen once. The source of the sample is a study of response to subunit inactivated influenza vaccine. The germline CDR1 and CDR2 sequences are LGHDT and YNNKEL (reference sequence). The V segment lost 5 bases and the J segment 14 bases; nucleotides outside the gene matches: 13. The CDR3 sequence is 13 residues long. This sample also belongs to another study, concerning T cells expressing NK-cell markers. From that paper: UMIs accompanied the 5'RACE template switching by which TCR beta cDNA was made. Sequencing of TCR beta repertoires drew on sorted CD3+CD56+NKG2C+, CD3+CD56+NKG2C- and CD3+CD56-NKG2C+ T cells.

The TCR comes from a man between 45 and 60 years old who received an inactivated influenza vaccine. Material: PBMCs from blood, obtained on the day of vaccination. The rearrangement links TRBV3-1 to TRBJ2-3; 7 bases map to TRBD1. This chain's CDR3 is CASSATIGGQRYF. CDR3 nucleotide sequence: TGTGCCAGCAGCGCAACAATAGGGGGCCAACGGTATTTT.